These 13 T cell receptor beta chains originate from one sample sequenced in a study of vaccination effects on CD4 cells after COVID-19. For these receptors, no antigen is known. TCRdb's table, derived via immunoSEQ multiplex PCR, lists solely in-frame clones and lacks some. Of over 50,000 clones detected, about 80% appear once; the ten largest clones hold around 1.2%. Ahead of sequencing, the ViraFEST assay grew antigen-specific CD4+ T cells using viral peptide pools. Cultured cells yielded isolated CD4+ T cells after about ten days. Vaccine administered to participants consisted of two doses of either BNT162b2 or mRNA-1273. The material was CD4+ T cells from PBMCs cultured with HCoV-229E spike peptides, obtained after COVID-19 vaccination. The receptor source for this set is a human donor who received a COVID-19 vaccine.

DNA for the CDR3: TGCGCCAGCAGCCGCTCCCATCCGGGACAGGGGAGGAATGAGCAGTTCTTC. This gives the protein CASSRSHPGQGRNEQFF. The rearrangement uses TRBV5-1 and TRBJ2-1, with 10 nucleotides matching TRBD1. The CDR3 runs 17 residues. Germline CDR1 is SGHRS and CDR2 is YFSETQ. J gave up 7 bases and V 4 bases, and 14 bases lay outside the gene matches.

There are a few counts of this clone. The J gene is TRBJ1-6, the V gene TRBV3-1 (or the pseudogene TRBV3-2), with 9 bases that match TRBD1. Germline V lookup: CDR1 LGHDT, CDR2 YNNKEL (reference sequence). V was clipped by 2 bases and J by 7 bases; unmatched bases: 6. This CDR3 region has 16 residues. CDR3 amino acids: CASSQRRDRENSPLHF. Here the CDR3 DNA reads TGTGCCAGCAGCCAAAGACGGGACAGGGAAAATTCACCCCTCCACTTT.

This clone was counted once. The V call is TRBV25-1, the J call TRBJ1-2; D is undetermined. Trimming took off 2 bases at V and 3 bases at J, with 4 bases between the two ends. In germline, CDR1 is MGHDK, CDR2 SYGVNS. The CDR3 length is 12 residues. The CDR3 protein is CASSEVDYGYTF. CDR3 DNA: TGTGCCAGCAGTGAAGTGGACTATGGCTACACCTTC.

The V and J genes are TRBV7-2 and TRBJ2-3; D not certain. V lost 6 bases and J lost 6, with 13 bases in between. Germline-derived CDR1 and CDR2 are SGHTA and FQGNSA. The CDR3 is 13 residues long. The DNA for the CDR3 is TGTGCCAGCAGTTCGCAAGCCAGGGATACGCAGTATTTT. This translates into CASSSQARDTQYF.

The chain carries TRBV6-5 and TRBJ1-6; D is possibly TRBD1 (6 bases). This CDR3 has 13 residues. Trimming removed 7 bases at V and 10 bases at J, with 14 bases between. Per the germline V gene, CDR1 is MNHEY and CDR2 is SVGAGI. The CDR3 protein is CASTWGQGSPLHF. DNA of the CDR3: TGTGCCAGCACCTGGGGCCAGGGGTCACCCCTCCACTTT.

Only a few counts were recorded for this clone. The V and J genes are TRBV18 and TRBJ1-1, with a possible D match to TRBD1 (6 bases). V lost 8 bases and J lost 7, with 17 bases in between. Germline V gene sequence: CDR1 KGHSH, CDR2 LQKENI. This CDR3 contains 13 residues. CDR3 sequence: CASRRDPDSEAFF. The CDR3 bases are TGTGCCAGCCGACGGGACCCGGACAGTGAAGCTTTCTTT.

CDR3 sequence: CATRGTGIADTQYF. The DNA of the CDR3 is TGTGCCACTAGGGGGACAGGGATTGCAGATACGCAGTATTTT. The chain carries TRBV24-1 and TRBJ2-3; TRBD1 matches at 9 bases. Germline CDR1 KGHDR, CDR2 SFDVKD. This CDR3 has 14 residues. V gave up 10 bases and J gave up 4 bases; unmatched junction bases: 8.

The rearrangement uses TRBV7-3 and TRBJ2-7; D is perhaps TRBD2 (5 bases). The germline gives CDR1 SGHTA, CDR2 FQGTGA. The CDR3 loop spans 13 amino acids. The V gene lost 3 bases and the J gene lost 3 bases, with 9 bases spanning the gap. The CDR3 sequence: CASSLREGYEQYV. In DNA form, the CDR3 reads TGTGCCAGCAGCTTGAGGGAAGGCTACGAGCAGTACGTC.

V usage is TRBV7-2 and J usage is TRBJ2-1; no reliable D call. This CDR3 has 15 residues. The V and J ends lost 5 bases and 3 bases respectively, with 14 bases between them. Germline V gene data show CDR1 as SGHTA and CDR2 as FQGNSA. This chain's CDR3 is CASSPRISLYNEQFF. CDR3 coding DNA: TGTGCCAGCAGCCCCAGGATCAGCCTCTACAATGAGCAGTTCTTC.

The rearrangement links TRBV5-6 to TRBJ1-3; possibly TRBD1 for D (5 bases). The CDR3 is 16 amino acids. Germline CDR1 SGHDT, CDR2 YYEEEE. The V gene lost 4 bases and the J gene lost 0 bases, with 14 bases spanning the gap. In DNA form, the CDR3 reads TGTGCCAGCAGCCCCGGGGGGATCAACTCTGGAAACACCATATATTTT. It yields the protein CASSPGGINSGNTIYF.

This clone was recorded once. This chain joins TRBV7-2 and TRBJ2-4; D is ambiguous. Germline values: CDR1 SGHTA, CDR2 FQGNSA. This CDR3 has 14 residues. With 1 base removed from V and 5 bases from J, the gap between germline ends came to 9 bases. CDR3: CASSLGGTQNIQYF. In nucleotides, the CDR3 is TGTGCCAGCAGCTTAGGGGGTACCCAAAACATTCAGTACTTC. The full variable domain, its missing parts supplied by reference TRBV7-2 and TRBJ2-4, is GAGVSQSPSNKVTEKGKDVELRCDPISGHTALYWYRQSLGQGLEFLIYFQGNSAPDKSGLPSDRFSAERTGGSVSTLTIQRTQQEDSAVYLCASSLGGTQNIQYFGAGTRLSVL.

In its sample, this clone was seen a few times. The chain is built from TRBV2 and TRBJ2-7; the D gene is possibly TRBD2 (5 bases). This CDR3 is 13 amino acids long. CDR1 and CDR2 from the germline V gene are SNHLY and FYNNEI. Trimming pared 3 bases from V and 6 bases from J, leaving 12 bases between. The CDR3 nucleotides read TGTGCCAGCAGTGAGCAACTAGAAAGCGAGCAGTACGTC. It codes for CASSEQLESEQYV.

This chain connects TRBV9 to TRBJ2-3; TRBD2 matches 7 bases. J lost 0 bases, V lost 0 bases, and 13 bases had no gene match. Germline V gene data show CDR1 as SGDLS and CDR2 as YYNGEE. The CDR3 length is 19 residues. The CDR3 loop is CASSVELAGDSHSTDTQYF. The CDR3 DNA reads TGTGCCAGCAGCGTAGAGTTGGCGGGGGACTCTCATAGCACAGATACGCAGTATTTT. Full variable domain (remainder filled in from reference TRBV9 and TRBJ2-3): DSGVTQTPKHLITATGQRVTLRCSPRSGDLSVYWYQQSLDQGLQFLIQYYNGEERAKGNILERFSAQQFPDLHSELNLSSLELGDSALYFCASSVELAGDSHSTDTQYFGPGTRLTVL.